These T cell receptor beta chains were read from a single sample in a study of beta chain features in type 1 diabetes. The assay was immunoSEQ multiplex PCR, and TCRdb's table has in-frame clones only and misses some. The sample has 250,000 to 300,000 clones, about 8.5% seen once. The source material was central memory CD4+ T cells from blood. The receptors were gathered from a woman between 18 and 30 years old in good health. The CDR3 runs from the conserved cysteine through the conserved F or W. D genes are given only for firm matches. The listing skips clone size in some rows; elsewhere it reads once, few, many or a size class.

V gene	J gene	clone size	D gene	CDR3 DNA	CDR3 protein
TRBV30	TRBJ2-5	few	-	TGTGCCTGGAGTGTCCTTTCGGGGGAGACCCAGTACTTC	CAWSVLSGETQYF
TRBV27	TRBJ1-5	-	TRBD1	TGTGCCAGCAGTTCAACCCAGGGGGCGAGCAATCAGCCCCAGCATTTT	CASSSTQGASNQPQHF
TRBV11-1	TRBJ2-3	few	TRBD2	TGTGCCAGCAGCTCGGACGGGACTAGGGCCGCAGATACGCAGTATTTT	CASSSDGTRAADTQYF
TRBV7-3	TRBJ2-3	few	TRBD2	TGTGCCAGCAGCTCCGAGCCTCTAGCGGCTAGCACAGATACGCAGTATTTT	CASSSEPLAASTDTQYF
TRBV28	TRBJ1-5	few	TRBD1	TGTGCCAGCAGTTTAACCGTTTACAGGGGCGGGAGCAATCAGCCCCAGCATTTT	CASSLTVYRGGSNQPQHF
TRBV6-1	TRBJ2-3	-	-	TGTGCCAGCAGGACAGGCTACACAGATACGCAGTATTTT	CASRTGYTDTQYF
TRBV7-3	TRBJ2-2	few	-	TGTGCCAGCAGCTCACTTGGGGCCGGGGAGCTGTTTTTT	CASSSLGAGELFF
TRBV18	TRBJ2-1	-	-	TGTGCCAGCTCACCAGGGAAACTAGCCGATGAGCAGTTCTTC	CASSPGKLADEQFF
TRBV4-1	TRBJ2-5	-	TRBD2	TGCGCCAGCAGCCAAGATGTCGTGGGGGGGCAAGAGACCCAGTACTTC	CASSQDVVGGQETQYF
TRBV5-1	TRBJ1-2	-	TRBD1	TGCGCCAGCAGCTTGTTAGGGGGCGTGGAGGAAGGCTACACCTTC	CASSLLGGVEEGYTF
TRBV6-6	TRBJ2-7	few	-	TGTGCCAGCAGCCAATCGACCTCGAGGGACTACGAGCAGTACTTC	CASSQSTSRDYEQYF
TRBV7-9	TRBJ1-1	-	-	TGTGCCAGCAGCTTTTCCCAGAGCACTGAAGCTTTCTTT	CASSFSQSTEAFF
TRBV28	TRBJ1-2	-	-	TGTGCCAGCAACTTCCGGAGTTCTGGCTACACCTTC	CASNFRSSGYTF
TRBV27	TRBJ2-7	few	TRBD1	TGTGCCAGCAGCTTAGTAGTAGCAGGGGGCATAGAGCAGTACTTC	CASSLVVAGGIEQYF
TRBV7-2	TRBJ1-1	-	-	TGTGCCAGCAGCTTAAACCAGAACACTGAAGCTTTCTTT	CASSLNQNTEAFF
TRBV5-1	TRBJ2-1	-	-	TGCGCCAGCAGCTTGGGTGGCTTCTCCTACAATGAGCAGTTCTTC	CASSLGGFSYNEQFF